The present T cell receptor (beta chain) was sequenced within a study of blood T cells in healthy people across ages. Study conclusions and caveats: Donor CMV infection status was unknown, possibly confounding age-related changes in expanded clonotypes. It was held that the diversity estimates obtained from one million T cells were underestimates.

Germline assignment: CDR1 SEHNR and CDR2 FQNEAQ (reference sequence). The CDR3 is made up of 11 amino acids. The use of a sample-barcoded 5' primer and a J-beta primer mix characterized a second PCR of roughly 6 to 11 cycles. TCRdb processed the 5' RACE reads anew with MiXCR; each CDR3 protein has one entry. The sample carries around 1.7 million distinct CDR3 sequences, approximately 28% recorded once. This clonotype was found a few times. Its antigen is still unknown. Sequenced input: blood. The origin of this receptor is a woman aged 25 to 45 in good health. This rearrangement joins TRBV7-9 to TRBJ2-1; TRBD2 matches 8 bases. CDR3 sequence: CSGSIFNEQFF. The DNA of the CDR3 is TGTAGCGGGAGTATCTTCAATGAGCAGTTCTTC.